Following are 20 T cell receptor beta chains from one sample sequenced in a study of cytotoxic CD8 clonotypes in ibrutinib-treated CLL. Only in-frame clones appear in the TCRdb table, and some are missing; sequencing was by immunoSEQ multiplex PCR. The repertoire holds some 300,000 clones, with roughly 85% as singletons. Sequences were derived from PBMCs, sampled before ibrutinib treatment. These receptor sequences come from a human donor with chronic lymphocytic leukemia.

This rearrangement joins TRBV4-2 to TRBJ1-1, with a tentative D call TRBD1 (6 bases). Germline CDR1 and CDR2: LGHNA and YNFKEQ. The CDR3 contains 13 residues. The V and J ends lost 8 bases and 3 bases respectively, with 13 bases between them. The CDR3 loop reads CASRTGLDTEAFF. CDR3 DNA: TGTGCCAGCCGCACAGGGCTGGACACTGAAGCTTTCTTT.

This clone was seen a single time. The chain links TRBV18 to TRBJ1-2; no clear D gene. The V gene's germline CDR1 is KGHSH and CDR2 LQKENI. With 4 bases removed from V and 3 bases from J, the gap between germline ends came to 9 bases. The CDR3 is 13 amino acids. CDR3 in DNA: TGTGCCAGCTCACAGGAGTTTGACTATGGCTACACCTTC. Protein: CASSQEFDYGYTF.

The rearrangement uses TRBV10-2 and TRBJ2-5, with D maybe TRBD2 (5 bases). The V end lost 4 bases, the J end lost 5 bases, and 11 bases lay between the germline ends. This CDR3 is 13 amino acids long. Germline CDR1 and CDR2: WSHSY and SAAADI. CDR3 in amino acids: CASSVGEMETQYF. CDR3 DNA: TGCGCCAGCAGTGTTGGGGAGATGGAGACCCAGTACTTC.

This clone was recorded once. The chain joins TRBV18 to TRBJ1-4; 7 positions agree with TRBD1. After removal of 2 bases from V and 8 bases from J, the junction contained 8 bases not matched to a gene. The length of the CDR3 is 15 residues. The germline gives CDR1 KGHSH, CDR2 LQKENI. This CDR3 reads CASSPGQARGEKLFF. CDR3 nucleotide sequence: TGTGCCAGCTCACCAGGACAGGCCCGAGGAGAAAAACTGTTTTTT.

The J gene is TRBJ1-2, the V gene TRBV6-1; possible D gene TRBD1, 5 bases. The CDR3 length is 14 residues. The germline gives CDR1 MNHNS, CDR2 SASEGT. V lost 4 bases, J lost 4 bases, and 13 bases lay in between. As DNA, the CDR3 is TGTGCCAGCAGTGGACGGTCAGGGATCTATGGCTACACCTTC. Protein: CASSGRSGIYGYTF.

The chain joins TRBV5-4 to TRBJ1-2; unclear D gene. Germline CDR1 reads SGHNT; CDR2 reads YYREEE (reference sequence). The CDR3 has 15 amino acids. V shed 4 bases and J shed 3 bases, with 16 bases lying between them. CDR3 loop: CASSRRSGEDYGYTF. CDR3 DNA: TGTGCCAGCAGCCGCCGATCCGGGGAGGACTATGGCTACACCTTC.

The V gene is TRBV19, the J gene TRBJ1-5; D might be TRBD1 (5 bases). The CDR3 is 15 residues long. Germline lookup yields CDR1 LNHDA and CDR2 SQIVND (reference sequence). V lost 2 bases and J lost 4, with 12 bases in between. The CDR3 reads CASSIFDSPNQPQHF. The CDR3 DNA reads as TGTGCCAGTAGTATATTTGACAGCCCGAATCAGCCCCAGCATTTT.

This rearrangement joins TRBV10-1 to TRBJ2-1, with D perhaps matching TRBD2 (5 bases). The CDR3 consists of 17 residues. Germline V lookup: CDR1 WNHNN, CDR2 SYGVQD (reference sequence). Between the trimmed V and J ends, which lost 2 bases and 7 bases, there was a span of 21 bases. The CDR3 DNA follows: TGCGCCAGCAGTGAGAGCAGTGGGCGGGCGGGCTGGAATGAGCAGTTCTTC. Amino acids: CASSESSGRAGWNEQFF.

This clone came up a few times. The V call is TRBV2, the J call TRBJ2-7, with 11 bases identical to TRBD2. The CDR3 has 13 amino acids. Looked up from germline, CDR1 is SNHLY and CDR2 is FYNNEI. With 6 bases clipped from V and 5 bases from J, the junction kept 3 bases outside the gene matches. Here the CDR3 DNA reads TGTGCCAGCAGACTAGCGGGGGAGAACGAGCAGTACTTC. The encoded protein is CASRLAGENEQYF.

The genes are TRBV5-1 and TRBJ2-6, with D tentatively TRBD2 (5 bases). Germline CDR1 reads SGHRS; CDR2 reads YFSETQ. There are 16 residues in the CDR3. V was pared by 4 bases and J by 2 bases, with 13 bases between. CDR3 loop: CASSPSGSAGANVLTF. CDR3 DNA: TGCGCCAGCAGCCCCTCGGGGTCCGCTGGGGCCAACGTCCTGACTTTC. The full variable domain, in which reference TRBV5-1 and TRBJ2-6 provide the parts outside the CDR3, is KAGVTQTPRYLIKTRGQQVTLSCSPISGHRSVSWYQQTPGQGLQFLFEYFSETQRNKGNFPGRFSGRQFSNSRSEMNVSTLELGDSALYLCASSPSGSAGANVLTFGAGSRLTVL.

The chain links TRBV30 to TRBJ1-1, with 10 nucleotides matching TRBD1. The CDR3 contains 16 residues. Looked up from germline, CDR1 is GTSNPN and CDR2 is SVGIG (reference sequence). V lost 5 bases to trimming and J lost 0 bases; unmatched junction nucleotides: 9. As DNA, the CDR3 is TGTGCCTGGCGCCAGGACAGGGGGAGCATGAACACTGAAGCTTTCTTT. Protein sequence: CAWRQDRGSMNTEAFF.

The V and J genes are TRBV7-9 and TRBJ2-3; possibly TRBD2 for D (6 bases). CDR3 length: 13 amino acids. Trimming removed 5 bases at V and 3 bases at J, with 9 bases between. Germline values: CDR1 SEHNR, CDR2 FQNEAQ (reference sequence). The CDR3 reads CASSKSGTDTQYF. The CDR3 DNA reads TGTGCCAGCAGCAAAAGCGGGACAGATACGCAGTATTTT.

The V and J genes are TRBV11-2 and TRBJ1-2, with D uncertain. The CDR3 covers 13 residues. Germline CDR1 reads SGHAT; CDR2 reads FQNNGV. The ends were cut back, 1 base at V and 6 bases at J, with 9 bases in the middle. The chain's CDR3 is CASSLVVGNGYTF. The CDR3 nucleotides read TGTGCCAGCAGCTTAGTAGTGGGAAATGGCTACACCTTC.

This clone was seen more than once but under ten times. CDR3 coding DNA: TGTGCCAGCAGCCCAGGGGCGGACTATGGCTACACCTTC. Amino acid sequence: CASSPGADYGYTF. The chain recombines TRBV7-2 with TRBJ1-2; a weak D match, TRBD1 (6 bases). With 5 bases removed from V and 3 bases from J, the gap between germline ends came to 10 bases. This CDR3 comprises 13 residues. Germline V gives CDR1 SGHTA, CDR2 FQGNSA. Variable domain in full (rest from reference TRBV7-2 and TRBJ1-2): GAGVSQSPSNKVTEKGKDVELRCDPISGHTALYWYRQSLGQGLEFLIYFQGNSAPDKSGLPSDRFSAERTGGSVSTLTIQRTQQEDSAVYLCASSPGADYGYTFGSGTRLTVV.

The CDR3, as DNA: TGTGCCAGCAGTGCCGTCACGCAGAGAGGCTATGGCTACACCTTC. Encoded protein: CASSAVTQRGYGYTF. The J gene is TRBJ1-2, the V gene TRBV6-1; D ambiguous. Germline V gene data show CDR1 as MNHNS and CDR2 as SASEGT. The CDR3 totals 15 residues. Trimming left V 4 bases short and J 4 bases short, with 16 bases between.

The gene calls are TRBV2 and TRBJ2-1; TRBD2 agrees at 12 bases. After removal of 0 bases from V and 6 bases from J, the junction contained 9 bases not matched to a gene. The V gene's germline CDR1 is SNHLY and CDR2 FYNNEI. The length of the CDR3 is 18 residues. CDR3 sequence: CASSEAPSGRARGNEQFF. The CDR3 DNA is TGTGCCAGCAGTGAAGCTCCTAGCGGGAGGGCCCGGGGCAATGAGCAGTTCTTC.

This clone showed up just a few times. This chain uses TRBV9 with TRBJ2-5, with TRBD1 matching over 7 bases. Looked up from germline, CDR1 is SGDLS and CDR2 is YYNGEE. V shed 1 base, J shed 0 bases, and the junction held 6 bases outside the gene matches. This CDR3 is 16 amino acids long. As DNA, the CDR3 is TGTGCCAGCAGCGTATCACAGGGGTCGTACCAAGAGACCCAGTACTTC. Its protein is CASSVSQGSYQETQYF.

This clone was observed a handful of times. The chain combines TRBV5-1 with TRBJ2-2; TRBD1 agrees at 9 bases. The trim removed 3 bases at V and 4 bases at J, leaving 1 base unmatched. The CDR3 consists of 14 residues. In germline, CDR1 is SGHRS, CDR2 YFSETQ. CDR3 region: CASSWTGATGELFF. In DNA form, the CDR3 reads TGCGCCAGCAGCTGGACAGGGGCCACCGGGGAGCTGTTTTTT.

CDR3 loop: CAWSKPGLAGASTGELFF. DNA of the CDR3: TGTGCCTGGAGTAAGCCGGGACTAGCGGGAGCGAGCACCGGGGAGCTGTTTTTT. This chain uses TRBV30 with TRBJ2-2, with 14 bases that match TRBD2. The CDR3 has 18 amino acids. Germline CDR1 is GTSNPN and CDR2 is SVGIG (reference sequence). V gave up 2 bases and J gave up 4 bases; unmatched junction bases: 9.

The rearrangement joins TRBV23-1 to TRBJ2-1; TRBD2 agrees at 7 bases. TRBV23-1 is an ORF; its function is uncertain. There are 18 residues in the CDR3. V was pared by 1 base and J by 4 bases, with 13 bases of the junction left unmatched. CDR3 coding DNA: TGCGCCAGCAGTCAATGTCGGGCGGGAGTCGAGCCATACAATGAGCAGTTCTTC. The encoded protein is CASSQCRAGVEPYNEQFF.